This entry lists 32 T cell receptor beta chains sequenced from one sample in a study of STAT5B mutations in CD4+ large granular lymphocyte leukemia (dated by TCRdb to between 2021 and 2024). Library creation used the immunoSEQ multiplex PCR assay. In TCRdb, the immuneACCESS table is reduced to in-frame sequences with V and J assigned. These tables do not hold every clone; where another copy was compared, an unresolved V gene accounts for under half, and the others remain unexplained. The sample includes around 34,000 clones, with around four fifths observed a single time. The top ten constitute about 4.5% of the sample. Input material: CD4+ T cells from blood buffy coats. These receptors originate from a human donor in good health.

This rearrangement joins TRBV28 to TRBJ1-5; D may be TRBD1 (5 bases). Germline CDR1 and CDR2: MDHEN and SYDVKM. Trimming cost V 6 bases and J 4 bases, with 13 bases left between them. There are 14 residues in the CDR3. The CDR3: CASSGHSLNQPQHF. CDR3 in DNA: TGTGCCAGCAGCGGACACAGCCTAAATCAGCCCCAGCATTTT.

The V gene is TRBV6-5, the J gene TRBJ1-3; 10 bases line up with TRBD1. V was clipped by 2 bases and J by 4 bases; unmatched bases: 2. The CDR3 has 15 amino acids. Germline V gene sequence: CDR1 MNHEY, CDR2 SVGAGI. In DNA, the CDR3 is TGTGCCAGCAGTTACGGGACAGGGGTCGGAAACACCATATATTTT. Residues: CASSYGTGVGNTIYF.

This clone was found once. V usage is TRBV5-1 and J usage is TRBJ2-1; tentative D call: TRBD1 (6 bases). CDR3 size: 14 residues. Deletions cut 6 bases from V and 5 bases from J, with 15 bases between. Germline assignment: CDR1 SGHRS and CDR2 YFSETQ. This CDR3 reads CASTRGGVDNEQFF. DNA for the CDR3: TGCGCCAGCACAAGAGGGGGTGTCGACAATGAGCAGTTCTTC.

This clone has just a few counts. The CDR3 DNA reads as TGCGCCAGCAGCTCCACAGGACGCACTGGCTACACCTTC. Encoded protein: CASSSTGRTGYTF. The rearrangement uses TRBV5-1 and TRBJ1-2, with D perhaps matching TRBD1 (5 bases). V was cut by 3 bases and J by 7 bases, with 13 bases left in between. CDR1 is SGHRS, CDR2 YFSETQ, per germline. This CDR3 is built from 13 residues.

A few counts support this clone. The V and J genes are TRBV5-1 and TRBJ1-1; D unclear. The germline V and J ends were trimmed by 0 bases and 1 base, with 7 bases remaining between them. Germline-derived CDR1 and CDR2 are SGHRS and YFSETQ. CDR3 length: 14 amino acids. This CDR3 is CASSLAPANTEAFF. CDR3 coding DNA: TGCGCCAGCAGCTTGGCCCCAGCGAACACTGAAGCTTTCTTT.

The V gene is TRBV5-1, the J gene TRBJ2-3, with D unclear. The CDR3 consists of 14 residues. Between the trimmed V and J ends, which lost 2 bases and 0 bases, there was a span of 7 bases. Germline V gene lookup returns CDR1 SGHRS and CDR2 YFSETQ. CDR3 loop: CASSFPRSTDTQYF. The CDR3 nucleotides read TGCGCCAGCAGCTTCCCCCGAAGCACAGATACGCAGTATTTT. Combining the CDR3 with reference TRBV5-1 and TRBJ2-3 gives the whole variable domain KAGVTQTPRYLIKTRGQQVTLSCSPISGHRSVSWYQQTPGQGLQFLFEYFSETQRNKGNFPGRFSGRQFSNSRSEMNVSTLELGDSALYLCASSFPRSTDTQYFGPGTRLTVL.

The rearrangement joins TRBV7-8 to TRBJ2-5; 11 bases fit TRBD2. Germline values: CDR1 SGHVS, CDR2 FQNEAQ. CDR3 length equals 19 residues. V lost 3 bases, J lost 0 bases, and 12 bases stayed unmatched. The CDR3 reads CASSLGYRGLAVNQETQYF. In DNA, the CDR3 is TGTGCCAGCAGCTTGGGCTATAGGGGACTAGCGGTAAACCAAGAGACCCAGTACTTC.

This clone came up once. The chain couples TRBV9 to TRBJ2-7; perhaps D is TRBD1 or TRBD2 (7 bases each). The CDR3 covers 15 residues. Per the germline V gene, CDR1 is SGDLS and CDR2 is YYNGEE. Trimming cost V 4 bases and J 0 bases, with 14 bases left between them. This chain's CDR3 is CASSKRDSSSYEQYF. Here the CDR3 DNA reads TGTGCCAGCAGCAAGCGGGACAGCAGCTCCTACGAGCAGTACTTC.

The chain joins TRBV5-1 to TRBJ2-1; D unclear. V shed 0 bases and J shed 7 bases, with 11 bases lying between them. From germline, CDR1 is SGHRS and CDR2 YFSETQ. The CDR3 consists of 14 residues. CDR3 DNA sequence: TGCGCCAGCAGCTTGGATATCCTAGAGAATGAGCAGTTCTTC. This gives the protein CASSLDILENEQFF. Variable domain in full (rest from reference TRBV5-1 and TRBJ2-1): KAGVTQTPRYLIKTRGQQVTLSCSPISGHRSVSWYQQTPGQGLQFLFEYFSETQRNKGNFPGRFSGRQFSNSRSEMNVSTLELGDSALYLCASSLDILENEQFFGPGTRLTVL.

This rearrangement joins TRBV7-8 to TRBJ2-5, with TRBD2 identical over 7 bases. Germline assignment: CDR1 SGHVS and CDR2 FQNEAQ. The CDR3 consists of 16 residues. Germline trimming cut 0 bases from V and 2 bases from J; bases unmatched to any gene: 6. Here the CDR3 DNA reads TGTGCCAGCAGCTTAGCTTGGGCGGGAGAGCAAGAGACCCAGTACTTC. Protein product: CASSLAWAGEQETQYF.

The V call is TRBV29-1, the J call TRBJ2-7, with TRBD2 matching 8 bases. Germline assignment: CDR1 SQVTM and CDR2 ANQGSEA. There are 13 residues in the CDR3. The V gene end was trimmed by 7 bases and the J gene end by 6 bases; junction bases not matched to a gene: 11. The CDR3 DNA sequence: TGCAGCGCCACCACTAGCGGTTCAACCGAGCAGTACTTC. It translates to CSATTSGSTEQYF.

J is TRBJ2-1 and V is TRBV6-5; tentatively, D is TRBD2 (6 bases). Germline CDR1 MNHEY, CDR2 SVGAGI. The CDR3 spans 14 residues. Trimming cost V 7 bases and J 6 bases, with 16 bases left between them. CDR3 protein: CASTRGTRLNEQFF. The CDR3 DNA sequence: TGTGCCAGCACACGGGGGACGAGGCTCAATGAGCAGTTCTTC.

V and J are TRBV10-1 and TRBJ2-1, with 16 bases that match TRBD2. V shed 2 bases, J shed 7 bases, and the junction held 2 bases outside the gene matches. This CDR3 has 16 amino acids. CDR1 is WNHNN, CDR2 SYGVQD, per germline (reference sequence). CDR3 in DNA: TGCGCCAGCAGTGAGGGGACTAGCGGGAGGGGGAATGAGCAGTTCTTC. Translating gives CASSEGTSGRGNEQFF.

This chain joins TRBV9 and TRBJ2-1; TRBD2 might be the D (6 bases). V lost 4 bases and J 9 bases, leaving 26 bases between the germline ends. The germline V gene encodes CDR1 SGDLS and CDR2 YYNGEE. The CDR3 extends over 17 amino acids. CDR3 nucleotide sequence: TGTGCCAGCAGCCTCATATCTAGCCAGACTAGTGCATCTGAGCAGTTCTTC. Translation: CASSLISSQTSASEQFF.

This chain connects TRBV5-4 to TRBJ2-1, with TRBD1 identical over 7 bases. The V gene's germline CDR1 is SGHNT and CDR2 YYREEE (reference sequence). V shed 4 bases and J 11 bases; nucleotides not matched to a gene: 15. The length of the CDR3 is 15 residues. DNA of the CDR3: TGTGCCAGCAGCCTCGGGACAGCCGGAGGAATGAAGCAGTTCTTC. Residues: CASSLGTAGGMKQFF.

This clone turned up a few times. V usage is TRBV6-1 and J usage is TRBJ2-5, with D hard to call. This CDR3 is built from 14 residues. Trimming took 3 bases from V and 3 from J, leaving 11 bases between them. Per the germline V gene, CDR1 is MNHNS and CDR2 is SASEGT. CDR3 DNA sequence: TGTGCCAGCAGTGATGGGCAGGTTAAAGAGACCCAGTACTTC. Protein product: CASSDGQVKETQYF.

The chain uses TRBV28 and TRBJ2-5; 9 bases map to TRBD2. The end of the DNA aligns better with TRBJ2-7, so the J call may be wrong. The V gene's germline CDR1 is MDHEN and CDR2 SYDVKM. The CDR3 loop spans 15 amino acids. The CDR3 DNA follows: TGTGCCAGCAGATCCCATAGCGGGGGCAGCTACGAGCAGTACTTC. It encodes CASRSHSGGSYEQYF.

The chain employs TRBV5-1 and TRBJ2-5; 10 nucleotides agree with TRBD2. The germline V gene encodes CDR1 SGHRS and CDR2 YFSETQ. CDR3 length: 16 amino acids. Trimming cost V 4 bases and J 0 bases; bases outside gene matches: 6. The CDR3 DNA is TGCGCCAGCAGCATCGGACTAGCGGAGGACCAAGAGACCCAGTACTTC. As protein: CASSIGLAEDQETQYF.

The chain combines TRBV5-4 with TRBJ2-1; D is possibly TRBD1 or TRBD2 (5 bases each). Germline lookup yields CDR1 SGHNT and CDR2 YYREEE (reference sequence). The CDR3 is 13 amino acids. Trimming stripped 4 bases from V and 5 bases from J, with 10 bases between. CDR3 sequence (DNA): TGTGCCAGCAGCCCCGGGACCAACAATGAGCAGTTCTTC. This sequence encodes CASSPGTNNEQFF.

This clone was detected once. This chain joins TRBV18 and TRBJ1-1; D gene ambiguous. V gave up 6 bases and J gave up 1 base, with 9 bases separating them. Germline loops: CDR1 KGHSH, CDR2 LQKENI. The CDR3 has 13 amino acids. This CDR3 is CASSRARNTEAFF. For the CDR3, the DNA is TGTGCCAGCTCCCGGGCCCGGAACACTGAAGCTTTCTTT.

This clone was picked up one time. The chain uses TRBV9 and TRBJ2-3, with TRBD2 matching 7 bases. Germline values: CDR1 SGDLS, CDR2 YYNGEE. With V trimmed by 0 bases and J by 4 bases, 8 bases remained unmatched. The length of the CDR3 is 16 residues. Written as DNA, the CDR3 is TGTGCCAGCAGCGTAGGGGCGGGAGTTCAGGCAGATACGCAGTATTTT. This sequence encodes CASSVGAGVQADTQYF.

V usage is TRBV21-1 and J usage is TRBJ1-5; TRBD1 reflects the table's D call only, with no check against the DNA. TRBV21-1 represents a pseudogene. The CDR3 has 15 residues. As DNA, the CDR3 is TGTGCCAGCAGCAAAGAATTCAGGGGCGGTCAGCCCCAGCATTTT. Amino acids: CASSKEFRGGQPQHF.

The rearrangement joins TRBV4-2 to TRBJ2-3; no definite D call. Trimming took 0 bases from V and 2 from J, leaving 9 bases between them. The CDR3 covers 15 residues. Germline V gives CDR1 LGHNA, CDR2 YNFKEQ. The CDR3 spells CASSQDRGTTDTQYF. CDR3 bases: TGTGCCAGCAGCCAAGACCGAGGAACCACAGATACGCAGTATTTT.

This rearrangement joins TRBV9 to TRBJ2-5; no firm D call. Near its end, the DNA agrees better with TRBJ2-7, so the J call may be wrong. CDR1 is SGDLS and CDR2 is YYNGEE in the germline V gene. The CDR3 spans 15 residues. The CDR3 bases are TGTGCCAGCAGCGTAACTGGTGCTACCCTTAACGAGCAGTACTTC. This encodes CASSVTGATLNEQYF.

This clone was seen only once. The J gene is TRBJ1-5, the V gene TRBV5-5; perhaps TRBD1 as D (6 bases). The length of the CDR3 is 13 residues. V was pared by 0 bases and J by 10 bases, with 11 bases between. Germline CDR1 is SGHKS and CDR2 is YYEKEE (reference sequence). CDR3 sequence: CASSLGGGGPQHF. In nucleotides, the CDR3 is TGTGCCAGCAGCTTGGGGGGGGGCGGCCCCCAGCATTTT.

The chain is built from TRBV29-1 and TRBJ2-3; D possibly corresponds to TRBD2 (6 bases). The CDR3 extends over 16 amino acids. V dropped 5 bases and J dropped 6 bases, with 24 bases sitting between them. CDR1 is SQVTM and CDR2 is ANQGSEA in the germline V gene. CDR3 DNA: TGCAGCGTTAACCTTCTGGACTATTTTGTAGACGATACGCAGTATTTT. It encodes CSVNLLDYFVDDTQYF.

This chain connects TRBV5-8 to TRBJ1-3; D is ambiguous. The germline CDR1 and CDR2 sequences are SGHTS and YDEGEE. This CDR3 region has 14 residues. The germline V and J ends were trimmed by 1 base and 3 bases, with 8 bases remaining between them. As DNA, the CDR3 is TGTGCCAGCAGCTTGAGACTCGTTGGAAACACCATATATTTT. This sequence encodes CASSLRLVGNTIYF.

V usage is TRBV6-1 and J usage is TRBJ2-2; D not resolved. The CDR3 is 12 amino acids. CDR1 is MNHNS and CDR2 is SASEGT in the germline V gene. Trimming cost V 6 bases and J 5 bases, with 7 bases left between them. The DNA of the CDR3 is TGTGCCAGCAGGGAGATGACCGGGGAGCTGTTTTTT. This gives the protein CASREMTGELFF.

This clone occurred once. V and J are TRBV5-1 and TRBJ1-1; D is perhaps TRBD1 (5 bases). The CDR3 length is 14 residues. CDR1 is SGHRS and CDR2 is YFSETQ in the germline V gene. Trimming pared 0 bases from V and 4 bases from J, leaving 10 bases between. In nucleotides, the CDR3 is TGCGCCAGCAGCTTGGGCAGGGCCGGCACTGAAGCTTTCTTT. It codes for CASSLGRAGTEAFF.

The chain couples TRBV7-2 to TRBJ1-4; D remains unclear. Germline loops: CDR1 SGHTA, CDR2 FQGNSA. This CDR3 is 14 amino acids long. Between the trimmed V and J ends, which lost 1 base and 4 bases, there was a span of 7 bases. CDR3 region: CASSLGGSNEKLFF. The CDR3 bases are TGTGCCAGCAGCTTAGGTGGGAGTAATGAAAAACTGTTTTTT.

This chain uses TRBV19 with TRBJ1-4; D possibly corresponds to TRBD1 (6 bases). The germline V gene has CDR1 LNHDA and CDR2 SQIVND (reference sequence). The ends were cut back, 3 bases at V and 3 bases at J, with 14 bases in the middle. The CDR3 contains 16 residues. The CDR3 DNA sequence: TGTGCCAGTAGTATGCTGGGGGCCTTGGCTAATGAAAAACTGTTTTTT. It translates to CASSMLGALANEKLFF.

The J gene is TRBJ1-5, the V gene TRBV4-1, with D uncertain. In germline, CDR1 is MGHRA, CDR2 YSYEKL. The CDR3 has 14 residues. With 1 base removed from V and 3 bases from J, the gap between germline ends came to 7 bases. The CDR3, as DNA: TGCGCCAGCAGCCAAGCAAGGGACAATCAGCCCCAGCATTTT. It specifies CASSQARDNQPQHF.